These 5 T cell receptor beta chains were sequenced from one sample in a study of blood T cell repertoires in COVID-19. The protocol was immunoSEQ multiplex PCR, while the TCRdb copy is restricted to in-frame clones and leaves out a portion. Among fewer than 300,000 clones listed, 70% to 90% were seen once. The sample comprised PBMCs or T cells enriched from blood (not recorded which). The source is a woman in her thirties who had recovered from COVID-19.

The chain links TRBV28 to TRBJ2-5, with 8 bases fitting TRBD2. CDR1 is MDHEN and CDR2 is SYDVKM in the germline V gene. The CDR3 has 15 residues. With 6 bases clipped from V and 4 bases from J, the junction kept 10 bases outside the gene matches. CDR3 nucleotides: TGTGCCAGCAGCCGTCTAGCGGGCGCAGGAGAGACCCAGTACTTC. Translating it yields CASSRLAGAGETQYF. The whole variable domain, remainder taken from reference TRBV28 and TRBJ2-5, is DVKVTQSSRYLVKRTGEKVFLECVQDMDHENMFWYRQDPGLGLRLIYFSYDVKMKEKGDIPEGYSVSREKKERFSLILESASTNQTSMYLCASSRLAGAGETQYFGPGTRLLVL.

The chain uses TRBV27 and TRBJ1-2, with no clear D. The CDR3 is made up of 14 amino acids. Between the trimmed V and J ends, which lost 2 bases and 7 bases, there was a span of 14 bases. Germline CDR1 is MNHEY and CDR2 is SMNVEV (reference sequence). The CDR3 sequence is CASSLEGRAGGYTF. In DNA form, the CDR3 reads TGTGCCAGCAGTTTAGAAGGCAGAGCAGGTGGCTACACCTTC.

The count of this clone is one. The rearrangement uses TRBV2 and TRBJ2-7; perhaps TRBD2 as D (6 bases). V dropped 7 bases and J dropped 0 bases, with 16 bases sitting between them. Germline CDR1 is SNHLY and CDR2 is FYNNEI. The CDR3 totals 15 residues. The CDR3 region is CASKVLDGSSYEQYF. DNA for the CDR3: TGTGCCAGCAAGGTCCTGGACGGGAGCTCCTACGAGCAGTACTTC.

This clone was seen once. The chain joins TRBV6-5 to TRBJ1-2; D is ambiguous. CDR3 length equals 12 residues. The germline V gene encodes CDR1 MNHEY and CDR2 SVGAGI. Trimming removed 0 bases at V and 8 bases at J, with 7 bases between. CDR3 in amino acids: CASSYSLGGYTF. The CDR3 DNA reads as TGTGCCAGCAGTTACTCCCTAGGAGGCTACACCTTC.

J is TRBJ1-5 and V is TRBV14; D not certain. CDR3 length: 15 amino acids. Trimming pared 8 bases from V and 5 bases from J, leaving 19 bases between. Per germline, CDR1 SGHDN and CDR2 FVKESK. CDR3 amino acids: CASGVEAGNHQPQHF. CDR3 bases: TGTGCCAGCGGGGTGGAGGCGGGGAACCATCAGCCCCAGCATTTT.